The sequence of this TCR beta chain was determined in a study of blood T cells in healthy people across ages. The use of a sample-barcoded 5' primer and a J-beta primer mix characterized a second PCR of roughly 6 to 11 cycles. TCRdb called the 5' RACE reads again in MiXCR, with one record for every CDR3 protein. The sample has over 750,000 distinct CDR3 sequences; just under 25% are singletons. Note on this clonotype: The antigen is unknown.

Each donor supplied approximately 10 milliliters of peripheral blood. Germline V gene sequence: CDR1 SGHNT, CDR2 YENEEA. The CDR3 length is 11 residues. Between the trimmed V and J ends, which lost 3 bases and 11 bases, there was a span of 8 bases. Study results and caveats: Long-lived and aged donors differed, with more naive CD4+ cells and higher diversity in the long-lived.

These data were likewise used in another study, on T cells of mothers and their children. That paper adds: Per 15 ul, 1.5 ug of RNA was used, with all extracted RNA going into cDNA synthesis. The yield was over 9 million TCR beta CDR3 reads from each mother and a few million from each child.

Sequencing used blood. The chain combines TRBV11-3 with TRBJ2-1; D is perhaps TRBD2 (5 bases). This receptor was obtained from a boy under 18 in good health. The DNA of the CDR3 is TGTGCCAGCAGCTTCCGGGGAAAGCAGTTCTTC. It codes for CASSFRGKQFF.